A selection of T cell receptor beta chains follows, all from one sample in a study of blood T cell repertoires in COVID-19. Profiling relied on immunoSEQ multiplex PCR, and the TCRdb table lists in-frame clones only, not all of them. This sample has about 68,000 clones, with about 74% found just once. Sequencing was carried out using peripheral blood. The receptors come from a human donor in a cohort sampled during active COVID-19. CDR3s include the opening cysteine and the closing phenylalanine or tryptophan. D genes are given only for firm matches. The listing skips clone size in some rows; elsewhere it reads once, few, many or a size class.

J,D,V,size,DNA,CDR3
TRBJ1-1,TRBD1,TRBV9,few,TGTGCCAGCTCCGCTAAAGGGGGCTACACTGAAGCTTTCTTT,CASSAKGGYTEAFF
TRBJ2-3,TRBD2,TRBV18,few,TGTGCCAGCTCACGAGAGACTAGCGGGCGCTCTAGCACAGATACGCAGTATTTT,CASSRETSGRSSTDTQYF
TRBJ2-7,NA,TRBV7-8,NA,TGTGCCAGCAGCTTAGCGCGGGCTGGGTCGAAGGAGCAGTACTTC,CASSLARAGSKEQYF
TRBJ2-3,TRBD1,TRBV6-5,NA,TGTGCCAGCACCAGGACAGGGAGCGGCACAGATACGCAGTATTTT,CASTRTGSGTDTQYF
TRBJ1-2,TRBD1,TRBV7-9,NA,TGTGCCAGCAGCTTGGGCAGGGGGGACTATGGCTACACCTTC,CASSLGRGDYGYTF
TRBJ1-1,NA,TRBV28,NA,TGTGCCACCAGGGTCGGGTACACTGAAGCTTTCTTT,CATRVGYTEAFF
TRBJ2-7,TRBD2,TRBV7-2,NA,TGTGCCAGCACCTGGACTAGCGGGGGGTCCCCCTACGAGCAGTACTTC,CASTWTSGGSPYEQYF
TRBJ1-5,NA,TRBV4-3,NA,TGCGCCAGCAGCCAAGCAGGGGAAAGGCCCCAGCATTTT,CASSQAGERPQHF
TRBJ2-7,TRBD2,TRBV11-3,NA,TGTGCCAGCAGCTTAGATGGCCTAGCGGGGCGGGAGCAGTACTTC,CASSLDGLAGREQYF
TRBJ1-4,TRBD1,TRBV11-2,few,TGTGCCAGCAGCCCGCTCTCTCAGGGGGCGGCTAATGAAAAACTGTTTTTT,CASSPLSQGAANEKLFF
TRBJ2-2,TRBD2,TRBV27,few,TGTGCCAGCAGGCGAGCGGGAGGAATGAACACCGGGGAGCTGTTTTTT,CASRRAGGMNTGELFF
TRBJ2-3,NA,TRBV7-9,NA,TGTGCCAGCAGGAGAGATGTTGCCTCAGATACGCAGTATTTT,CASRRDVASDTQYF
TRBJ2-3,TRBD1,TRBV28,NA,TGTGCCAGCAGTCCTTGGACAGGGCCAGATACGCAGTATTTT,CASSPWTGPDTQYF
TRBJ2-1,TRBD2,TRBV18,NA,TGTGCCAGCTCACCACCGACCGGGGGAGGGGAGCAGTTCTTC,CASSPPTGGGEQFF
TRBJ1-3,NA,TRBV6-1,NA,TGTGCCAGCAGTGAAGCATCGGTAGCTGGAAACACCATATATTTT,CASSEASVAGNTIYF
TRBJ2-5,TRBD2,TRBV5-1,once,TGCGCCAGCAGCTTGCGGACTAGCACACAAGAGACCCAGTACTTC,CASSLRTSTQETQYF
TRBJ1-2,TRBD1,TRBV28,once,TGTGCCAGCAGTTTTGGGACAGTGTATGGCTACACCTTC,CASSFGTVYGYTF
TRBJ2-3,NA,TRBV20-1,NA,TGCAGTGCTACGTACACAGATACGCAGTATTTT,CSATYTDTQYF
TRBJ1-2,NA,TRBV7-9,NA,TGTGCCAGCAGCGCCCATGGGCAGGGTATTGGCTACACCTTC,CASSAHGQGIGYTF
TRBJ2-7,NA,TRBV19,NA,TGTGCCACCCCCGGACGAGGGAATTCCGCTTACGAGCAGTACTTC,CATPGRGNSAYEQYF
TRBJ1-2,NA,TRBV4-3,once,TGCGCCAGCAGCCGCCAGTTAGGGGTGAACTATGGCTACACCTTC,CASSRQLGVNYGYTF
TRBJ2-5,NA,TRBV14,few,TGTGCCAGCAGCCAAGGAGGCATCGAGACCCAGTACTTC,CASSQGGIETQYF
TRBJ1-1,NA,TRBV28,few,TGTGCCAGCAGTCCGCCCGGGGACACTGAAGCTTTCTTT,CASSPPGDTEAFF
TRBJ1-3,TRBD1,TRBV2,NA,TGTGCCAGCAGATCCACAGGGGGCCTCGGAAACACCATATATTTT,CASRSTGGLGNTIYF
TRBJ2-2,TRBD1,TRBV19,NA,TGTGCCAGTAGTAGGGAAAGGGGGCTTCCCGGGGAGCTGTTTTTT,CASSRERGLPGELFF
TRBJ2-5,NA,TRBV7-9,few,TGTGCCAGCAGCGGGCTGACATTTGAGACCCAGTACTTC,CASSGLTFETQYF
TRBJ2-7,TRBD1,TRBV28,NA,TGTGCCAGCAGCCCCAACAGGGGCTTCTACGAGCAGTACTTC,CASSPNRGFYEQYF
TRBJ2-1,TRBD2,TRBV19,once,TGTGCCAGTAGCCCCCGGACTAGCGGGGGGAATGAGCAGTTCTTC,CASSPRTSGGNEQFF
TRBJ1-2,TRBD1,TRBV19,NA,TGTGCCAGTAAAGGGGGGCAGGGGGACTATGGCTACACCTTC,CASKGGQGDYGYTF
TRBJ2-1,NA,TRBV21-1,few,TGTGCCAGCAGCCCGGGACTAGCGGGGGGGTTGGAGCAGTTCTTC,CASSPGLAGGLEQFF
TRBJ2-3,TRBD2,TRBV19,NA,TGTGCCAGTAGTATAGAGACTAGCGGACTGAGCACAGATACGCAGTATTTT,CASSIETSGLSTDTQYF
TRBJ1-4,NA,TRBV7-8,few,TGTGCCAGCAGCGGCCCTAGGGAAAAACTGTTTTTT,CASSGPREKLFF
TRBJ1-1,TRBD1,TRBV7-9,few,TGTGCCAGCAGCTTAGGGACAGGGATTGCTTTCTTT,CASSLGTGIAFF
TRBJ2-1,TRBD1,TRBV6-5,NA,TGTGCCAGCAGACCATCGACAGGGCCCTACAATGAGCAGTTCTTC,CASRPSTGPYNEQFF
TRBJ2-5,TRBD1,TRBV3-1/TRBV3-2,once,TGTGCCAGCAGCCGGACAGGGAACCAAGAGACCCAGTACTTC,CASSRTGNQETQYF
TRBJ2-1,TRBD1,TRBV18,NA,TGTGCCAGCTCACCTCCCGCGACAGGGGTAACCAATGAGCAGTTCTTC,CASSPPATGVTNEQFF
TRBJ2-5,NA,TRBV12-3/TRBV12-4,NA,TGTGCCAGCAGTTCGGGAGTCTGGGAGACCCAGTACTTC,CASSSGVWETQYF
TRBJ1-3,NA,TRBV9,NA,TGTGCCAGCAGCGTAGACAGTGGAAACACCATATATTTT,CASSVDSGNTIYF
TRBJ2-3,TRBD2,TRBV7-9,NA,TGTGCCAGCAGCTTAACGAGGGCGGGGGGGTCAGATACGCAGTATTTT,CASSLTRAGGSDTQYF
TRBJ2-7,NA,TRBV19,NA,TGTGCCAGTAGTACCCGACAGTCCGGCGAGCAGTACTTC,CASSTRQSGEQYF
TRBJ1-4,TRBD1,TRBV19,NA,TGTGCCAGTAGTATTCGGCAGGGGGCAGCTAATGAAAAACTGTTTTTT,CASSIRQGAANEKLFF
TRBJ2-7,NA,TRBV19,NA,TGTGCCAGTAGTGACCCCCACGCGGCCTACGAGCAGTACTTC,CASSDPHAAYEQYF
TRBJ1-2,TRBD1,TRBV6-5,NA,TGTGCCAGCAGTTTCTCCAGGGGGGCCGCCTATGGCTACACCTTC,CASSFSRGAAYGYTF
TRBJ1-6,NA,TRBV27,NA,TGTGCCAGCAGCCGGGGGGCCGGATCACCCCTCCACTTT,CASSRGAGSPLHF
TRBJ2-2,NA,TRBV3-1/TRBV3-2,NA,TGTGCCAGCAGCCACGGTGCGAACACCGGGGAGCTGTTTTTT,CASSHGANTGELFF
TRBJ1-4,NA,TRBV27,few,TGTGCCAGCAGTCCGAGGTCCCTCCGCGGTGAAAAACTGTTTTTT,CASSPRSLRGEKLFF
TRBJ2-1,TRBD2,TRBV6-5,NA,TGTGCCAGCAGGACTAGCGGGAGATCAAATGAGCAGTTCTTC,CASRTSGRSNEQFF
TRBJ2-3,TRBD2,TRBV5-1,NA,TGCGCCAGCAGCGTAGTAGCGGGAGTAGCAGATACGCAGTATTTT,CASSVVAGVADTQYF
TRBJ1-2,NA,TRBV6-2/TRBV6-3,NA,TGTGCCAGCAGCTCCATGGTGGGAGGAGGCTACACCTTC,CASSSMVGGGYTF
TRBJ1-6,NA,TRBV7-9,NA,TGTGCCAGCAGCTACGAGGGTCCTAATTCACCCCTCCACTTT,CASSYEGPNSPLHF
TRBJ2-7,TRBD2,TRBV18,NA,TGTGCCAGCTCACCGCAACTAGCGGGGGTGTCCTACGAGCAGTACTTC,CASSPQLAGVSYEQYF
TRBJ1-2,NA,TRBV5-6,NA,TGTGCCAGCAGCTTTGAGTTACAGGGTAACTATGGCTACACCTTC,CASSFELQGNYGYTF
TRBJ1-2,NA,TRBV6-5,NA,TGTGCCAGCAGTTACGGTGACAGTCCAGGCTACACCTTC,CASSYGDSPGYTF
TRBJ2-5,NA,TRBV21-1,NA,TGTGCCAGCAGCAAAGGCGGGTCCGAGAGGACCCAGTACTTC,CASSKGGSERTQYF
TRBJ2-7,NA,TRBV4-1,NA,TGCGCCAGCAGCCAAGAACACATTCTCTCCTACGAGCAGTACTTC,CASSQEHILSYEQYF
TRBJ1-4,NA,TRBV7-8,NA,TGTGCCAGCAGCTTAGTGTATCACGGAGCTACTAATGAAAAACTGTTTTTT,CASSLVYHGATNEKLFF
TRBJ2-2,NA,TRBV7-7,NA,TGTGCTAGCAGCGAGAATATGAACACCGGGGAGCTGTTTTTT,CASSENMNTGELFF
TRBJ2-3,TRBD2,TRBV11-2,NA,TGTGCCAGCGAACTGCGGGGGTTACTCACAGATACGCAGTATTTT,CASELRGLLTDTQYF